This TCR beta chain was captured in a study of T cell repertoires in cytomegalovirus infection. The wider study: Public signatures in TCR beta pointed to CMV infection and matching HLA type.

Points from the study as a whole: Clonotypes of TCR beta that were HLA-C-restricted and CMV-specific dominated the ex vivo response. Identification of carriers of CMV plus the relevant HLA was achieved through cumulative public TCR beta family frequency.

Note on this clonotype: Its cognate antigen is unknown.

The CDR3 length is 16 residues. In germline, CDR1 is SGDLS, CDR2 YYNGEE. J gave up 2 bases and V 3 bases, and 7 bases lay outside the gene matches. TCRdb itself ran the reads through MiXCR, one entry per CDR3 protein. The data hold some 940,000 distinct CDR3 sequences, with approximately 31% observed a single time. The sequenced sample was cultured CD8+ T cells from PBMCs, obtained from culture after CMV antigen stimulation. This clonotype was obtained from a human donor in good health (CMV status not recorded). Some clones in this sample may be carry-over from other donors' samples. The genes are TRBV9 and TRBJ2-3, with 9 bases aligning to TRBD2. The CDR3 DNA sequence: TGTGCCAGCAGCGCCGAAGCGGGGGGCCCCACAGATACGCAGTATTTT. Translation gives CASSAEAGGPTDTQYF.